This passage covers 27 T cell receptor beta chains from one sample sequenced in a study of blood T cell repertoires in COVID-19 (dated by TCRdb to about 2020). The library was built by means of the immunoSEQ multiplex PCR assay. TCRdb's version of the immuneACCESS table is confined to in-frame rearrangements and falls short of the full clone set. An unresolved V gene accounts for under half of the shortfall where checked; the remainder is of unknown origin. Recorded for this sample are fewer than 400,000 clones; nearly 90% of them occurred a single time. 1.5% to 2% of the sample lies in the top ten. The sample comprised peripheral blood. Receptors were obtained from a woman aged 25 to 39 with COVID-19, enrolled during active disease.

This clone was observed a single time. J is TRBJ1-6 and V is TRBV14; D remains ambiguous. Trimming took 0 bases from V and 8 from J, leaving 14 bases between them. This CDR3 is 16 amino acids long. Germline values: CDR1 SGHDN, CDR2 FVKESK. The CDR3 loop reads CASSQDMGSGYSPLHF. The CDR3 coding sequence is TGTGCCAGCAGCCAAGATATGGGCAGCGGCTATTCACCCCTCCACTTT.

The chain joins TRBV5-1 to TRBJ1-1; TRBD1 agrees at 7 bases. Germline CDR1 SGHRS, CDR2 YFSETQ. The CDR3 runs 16 residues. The ends lost 3 bases at V and 0 bases at J; junction bases unmatched: 8. The CDR3, as DNA: TGCGCCAGCAGCTCAAAAGGGGGCGCGATGAACACTGAAGCTTTCTTT. Its translation: CASSSKGGAMNTEAFF.

This clone was detected once. This specimen includes other DNA sequences encoding the same CDR3. The rearrangement joins TRBV6-5 to TRBJ1-5; TRBD1 matches 9 bases. J gave up 4 bases and V 0 bases, and 1 base lay outside the gene matches. Germline CDR1 reads MNHEY; CDR2 reads SVGAGI. CDR3 length: 15 residues. This CDR3 is CASSYSGTGNQPQHF. As DNA, the CDR3 is TGTGCCAGCAGTTACTCTGGGACAGGGAATCAGCCCCAGCATTTT.

The chain recombines TRBV19 with TRBJ2-1, with a tentative D call TRBD1 (5 bases). Germline-derived CDR1 and CDR2 are LNHDA and SQIVND (reference sequence). The V end was cut by 1 base, the J end by 0 bases, with 10 bases between. This CDR3 is built from 16 residues. CDR3 coding DNA: TGTGCCAGTAGTATAGTAGGGGCAGGCTCCTACAATGAGCAGTTCTTC. Translation gives CASSIVGAGSYNEQFF.

J is TRBJ1-2 and V is TRBV7-9; D remains unclear. Germline CDR1 reads SEHNR; CDR2 reads FQNEAQ (reference sequence). The CDR3 is 14 residues long. Between the trimmed V and J ends, which lost 4 bases and 7 bases, there was a span of 16 bases. CDR3 residues: CASSSAGYESGYTF. CDR3 sequence (DNA): TGTGCCAGCAGCTCCGCGGGGTATGAGTCTGGCTACACCTTC. Full variable domain (rest looked up from reference TRBV7-9 and TRBJ1-2): DTGVSQNPRHKITKRGQNVTFRCDPISEHNRLYWYRQTLGQGPEFLTYFQNEAQLEKSRLLSDRFSAERPKGSFSTLEIQRTEQGDSAMYLCASSSAGYESGYTFGSGTRLTVV.

The V and J genes are TRBV5-1 and TRBJ2-6; D gene unclear. The V end was cut by 5 bases, the J end by 0 bases, with 6 bases between. Germline loops: CDR1 SGHRS, CDR2 YFSETQ. This CDR3 is 14 amino acids long. The CDR3 reads CASRENSGANVLTF. The CDR3 DNA follows: TGCGCCAGCAGAGAGAACTCTGGGGCCAACGTCCTGACTTTC.

This clone was seen a single time. V gene TRBV4-2 combines with J gene TRBJ2-3; 7 nucleotides match TRBD2. The CDR3 totals 14 residues. With 4 bases clipped from V and 8 bases from J, the junction kept 9 bases outside the gene matches. CDR1 is LGHNA, CDR2 YNFKEQ, per germline. CDR3 in DNA: TGTGCCAGCAGCCCCCGGGGGGATGGAGGTACGCAGTATTTT. It encodes CASSPRGDGGTQYF.

Only one count was recorded for this clone. The V call is TRBV5-1, the J call TRBJ2-7; TRBD2 might be the D (6 bases). V lost 3 bases and J 5 bases, leaving 21 bases between the germline ends. The CDR3 has 16 amino acids. Germline V gives CDR1 SGHRS, CDR2 YFSETQ. The CDR3 sequence: CASSSGRAGRGHEQYF. For the CDR3, the DNA is TGCGCCAGCAGCTCCGGAAGAGCAGGGCGGGGCCACGAGCAGTACTTC.

The rearrangement uses TRBV5-1 and TRBJ1-2; the match to TRBD1 covers 12 bases. CDR1 SGHRS and CDR2 YFSETQ come from the germline V gene. Trimming at V came to 5 bases and at J to 4 bases, leaving 9 bases not matched to a gene. The CDR3 runs 16 residues. The CDR3 sequence: CASSPGQGARGYGYTF. CDR3 sequence (DNA): TGCGCCAGCAGTCCGGGACAGGGGGCCCGCGGCTATGGCTACACCTTC. Variable domain in full (rest from reference TRBV5-1 and TRBJ1-2): KAGVTQTPRYLIKTRGQQVTLSCSPISGHRSVSWYQQTPGQGLQFLFEYFSETQRNKGNFPGRFSGRQFSNSRSEMNVSTLELGDSALYLCASSPGQGARGYGYTFGSGTRLTVV.

The J gene is TRBJ1-4, the V gene TRBV9; tentatively, D is TRBD1 (5 bases). The V gene lost 3 bases and the J gene lost 6 bases, with 12 bases spanning the gap. This CDR3 has 14 amino acids. Germline values: CDR1 SGDLS, CDR2 YYNGEE. CDR3 amino acids: CASSGSAGDEKLFF. DNA for the CDR3: TGTGCCAGCAGCGGATCTGCGGGGGATGAAAAACTGTTTTTT.

V and J are TRBV15 and TRBJ1-5; maybe TRBD1 (6 bases). The V and J ends lost 6 bases and 5 bases respectively, with 11 bases between them. CDR1 is LNHNV, CDR2 YYDKDF, per germline (reference sequence). The CDR3 extends over 13 amino acids. The DNA of the CDR3 is TGTGCCACCAGAGGACAGAGTTATCAGCCCCAGCATTTT. It is translated as CATRGQSYQPQHF.

V and J are TRBV3-1 (or the pseudogene TRBV3-2) and TRBJ2-3; TRBD2 is a possible D gene (7 bases). V lost 1 base, J lost 4 bases, and 15 bases lay in between. The CDR3 contains 16 residues. Germline V gives CDR1 LGHDT, CDR2 YNNKEL (reference sequence). CDR3 sequence reads: CASSQGGPGGADTQYF. The CDR3 nucleotides are TGTGCCAGCAGCCAAGGGGGGCCGGGGGGCGCAGATACGCAGTATTTT.

V usage is TRBV2 and J usage is TRBJ1-1; perhaps TRBD1 as D (5 bases). The CDR3 runs to 14 residues. Trimming stripped 5 bases from V and 5 bases from J, with 15 bases between. CDR1 and CDR2 from the germline V gene are SNHLY and FYNNEI. CDR3 residues: CASSLGRRGTEAFF. As DNA, the CDR3 is TGTGCCAGCAGTTTGGGCAGGAGGGGAACTGAAGCTTTCTTT.

This rearrangement joins TRBV6-6 to TRBJ1-6; TRBD1 matches 8 bases. V lost 5 bases to trimming and J lost 6 bases; unmatched junction nucleotides: 12. The CDR3 has 17 amino acids. Germline lookup yields CDR1 MNHNY and CDR2 SVGAGI (reference sequence). CDR3 nucleotides: TGTGCCAGCAGTCCCTCGACAGGGGCAATTGGTAATTCACCCCTCCACTTT. As protein: CASSPSTGAIGNSPLHF.

The V and J genes are TRBV20-1 and TRBJ2-3; 7 positions agree with TRBD2. Per the germline V gene, CDR1 is DFQATT and CDR2 is SNEGSKA (reference sequence). This CDR3 has 14 amino acids. The ends lost 3 bases at V and 5 bases at J; junction bases unmatched: 8. The CDR3, as DNA: TGCAGTGCTAGTGGGGGGGGATTAGTAGATACGCAGTATTTT. Encoded protein: CSASGGGLVDTQYF.

The chain carries TRBV21-1 and TRBJ2-7; TRBD2, the D gene given by the table, was not confirmed from the DNA. TRBV21-1 is recorded as a pseudogene. The CDR3 contains 15 residues. CDR3 amino acids: CASSQKRGSSYEQYF. In nucleotides, the CDR3 is TGTGCCAGCAGCCAGAAGCGGGGTAGCTCCTACGAGCAGTACTTC.

V usage is TRBV30 and J usage is TRBJ1-6; the D gene is possibly TRBD1 (6 bases). The CDR3 runs to 16 residues. CDR1 is GTSNPN, CDR2 SVGIG, per germline (reference sequence). V was cut by 2 bases and J by 0 bases, with 11 bases left in between. This CDR3 is CAWSLQGSSYNSPLHF. In DNA, the CDR3 is TGTGCCTGGAGTTTACAGGGTAGCTCCTATAATTCACCCCTCCACTTT.

This chain connects TRBV5-8 to TRBJ1-2; D may be TRBD1 (6 bases). Germline V gene sequence: CDR1 SGHTS, CDR2 YDEGEE. The CDR3 runs to 13 residues. V was shortened by 4 bases and J by 4 bases, with 11 bases between the two germline ends. CDR3 nucleotide sequence: TGTGCCAGCAGCCGACAGGCTATCTATGGCTACACCTTC. Amino acids: CASSRQAIYGYTF.

The genes are TRBV18 and TRBJ1-1; D remains ambiguous. The V end was cut by 1 base, the J end by 8 bases, with 11 bases between. The CDR3 consists of 13 residues. Germline V CDR1 and CDR2: KGHSH, LQKENI. CDR3 sequence: CASSPRLTVEAFF. The CDR3 DNA is TGTGCCAGCTCACCACGGCTCACCGTCGAAGCTTTCTTT.

The gene calls are TRBV27 and TRBJ1-3, with a possible D match to TRBD1 (6 bases). CDR1 is MNHEY, CDR2 SMNVEV, per germline (reference sequence). V dropped 5 bases and J dropped 0 bases, with 17 bases sitting between them. The CDR3 runs 17 residues. CDR3 DNA sequence: TGTGCCAGCAGTAAACTCACAGGGTTTCACTCTGGAAACACCATATATTTT. It yields the protein CASSKLTGFHSGNTIYF.

The CDR3 DNA follows: TGTGCCAGCAGTTTGGTAGGGGCCTCGTACAATGAGCAGTTCTTC. Protein: CASSLVGASYNEQFF. The chain recombines TRBV27 with TRBJ2-1; possibly TRBD1 for D (5 bases). Germline lookup yields CDR1 MNHEY and CDR2 SMNVEV (reference sequence). The CDR3 totals 15 residues. With 3 bases removed from V and 4 bases from J, the gap between germline ends came to 13 bases.

V usage is TRBV6-5 and J usage is TRBJ1-1; 8 bases match TRBD1. Losses at the gene ends were 6 bases for V and 4 bases for J; bases not matched to a gene: 10. CDR1 is MNHEY, CDR2 SVGAGI, per germline. The CDR3 totals 15 residues. CDR3 sequence: CASSLTPGQGTEAFF. In DNA, the CDR3 is TGTGCCAGCAGCCTTACACCCGGACAGGGCACTGAAGCTTTCTTT.

V is TRBV4-1 and J is TRBJ1-1; D is possibly TRBD1 (5 bases). This CDR3 is built from 14 residues. Germline V lookup: CDR1 MGHRA, CDR2 YSYEKL. Deletions cut 1 base from V and 5 bases from J, with 11 bases between. The CDR3 DNA is TGCGCCAGCAGCCAAGTGGGGGGAGGTACTGAAGCTTTCTTT. Protein: CASSQVGGGTEAFF.

The V and J genes are TRBV6-5 and TRBJ2-7; TRBD1 aligns across 9 bases. V lost 6 bases and J lost 4; bases outside the gene matches: 7. The CDR3 runs to 14 residues. The germline gives CDR1 MNHEY, CDR2 SVGAGI. The chain's CDR3 is CASRGTGRHYEQYV. DNA for the CDR3: TGTGCCAGCAGAGGGACAGGGCGACATTACGAGCAGTACGTC.

V gene TRBV19 combines with J gene TRBJ2-3; a possible D gene is TRBD1 (5 bases). CDR1 and CDR2 (germline): LNHDA, SQIVND (reference sequence). This CDR3 is 15 amino acids long. V lost 2 bases, J lost 1 base, and 10 bases lay in between. The CDR3 DNA sequence: TGTGCCAGTAGTATAAACCCAGGGCGCACAGATACGCAGTATTTT. Translating it yields CASSINPGRTDTQYF.

The rearrangement joins TRBV2 to TRBJ1-2; no firm D call. Germline CDR1 and CDR2: SNHLY and FYNNEI. The CDR3 runs 12 residues. Trimming cost V 6 bases and J 7 bases, with 12 bases left between them. In DNA, the CDR3 is TGTGCCAGCAGCGCGACTGGAGGTGGCTACACCTTC. It specifies CASSATGGGYTF.

The rearrangement joins TRBV6-5 to TRBJ2-4, with 7 positions matching TRBD2. The ends lost 0 bases at V and 7 bases at J; junction bases unmatched: 6. CDR1 is MNHEY, CDR2 SVGAGI, per germline. This CDR3 is built from 15 residues. CDR3 sequence: CASSYSLGGRNIQYF. CDR3 nucleotides: TGTGCCAGCAGTTACTCCCTGGGGGGGAGGAACATTCAGTACTTC.